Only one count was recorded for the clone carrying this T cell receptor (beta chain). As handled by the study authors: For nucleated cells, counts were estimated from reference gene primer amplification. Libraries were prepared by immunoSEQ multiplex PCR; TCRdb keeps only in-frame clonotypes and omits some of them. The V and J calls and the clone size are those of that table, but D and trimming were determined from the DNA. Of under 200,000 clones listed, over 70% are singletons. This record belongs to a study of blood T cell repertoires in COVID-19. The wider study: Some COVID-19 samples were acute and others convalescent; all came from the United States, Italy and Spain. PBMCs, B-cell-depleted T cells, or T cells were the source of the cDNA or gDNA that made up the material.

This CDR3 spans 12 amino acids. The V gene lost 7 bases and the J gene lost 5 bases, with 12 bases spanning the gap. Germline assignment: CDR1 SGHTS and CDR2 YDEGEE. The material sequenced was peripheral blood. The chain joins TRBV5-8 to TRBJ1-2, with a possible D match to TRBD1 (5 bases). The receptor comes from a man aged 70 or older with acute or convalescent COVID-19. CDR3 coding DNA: TGTGCCAGCGCGGGACTTCAGTATGGCTACACCTTC. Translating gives CASAGLQYGYTF.